This T cell receptor (beta chain) was obtained from a study of PD-1 blockade in classical Hodgkin lymphoma. Overall study results and limits: The repertoire differences lack a defined cause, possibly disease activity or prior therapy. Exclusion was applied to patients who started nivolumab under 1 year after ASCT. Complete responders matched newly diagnosed patients in baseline diversity. In newly diagnosed patients, baseline TCR diversity was reportedly below that of healthy donors.

Germline assignment: CDR1 SGDLS and CDR2 YYNGEE. The CDR3 spans 17 residues. V dropped 2 bases and J dropped 5; count of bases not matched to a gene: 5. TCRdb's table, derived via immunoSEQ multiplex PCR, lists solely in-frame clones and lacks some. The sample holds around 21,000 clones, 84% seen once. Time point indicated: cycle 4 day 1 (C4D1), after more than five weeks of nivolumab. Every patient experienced relapse after autologous stem cell transplantation, and brentuximab vedotin exposure varied. CD8+ T cells were isolated from thawed PBMCs by magnetic negative selection. About this clone itself: Its specificity is not known.

The sample here was CD8+ T cells from blood, taken before the fourth cycle of nivolumab. The chain joins TRBV9 to TRBJ2-1, with 15 nucleotides matching TRBD2. The receptor comes from a human donor with classical Hodgkin lymphoma. The CDR3 spells CASSVGTSGGIDNEQFF. The DNA of the CDR3 is TGTGCCAGCAGCGTCGGGACTAGCGGGGGGATCGACAATGAGCAGTTCTTC.